This is a list of T cell receptor beta chains from one sample in a study of cytotoxic CD8 clonotypes in ibrutinib-treated CLL. TCRdb's table, derived via immunoSEQ multiplex PCR, lists solely in-frame clones and lacks some. The sample comprises approximately 320,000 clones, roughly 71% of which are singletons, and roughly 6.3% rests with the top ten. The input for sequencing was PBMCs, taken after 36 months of ibrutinib treatment. The receptors stem from a human donor with chronic lymphocytic leukemia. CDR3s leave out the opening cysteine and the closing phenylalanine or tryptophan. Size is omitted from some rows. Given values are once, few, many or a class for expanded clones.

clone_size: NA; j_call: TRBJ1-3; v_call: TRBV5-4; cdr3_aa: ASSYSGLIIGNTIY
clone_size: NA; j_call: TRBJ2-3; v_call: TRBV5-1; cdr3_aa: ASSLANRADTQY
clone_size: NA; j_call: TRBJ1-1; v_call: TRBV6-5; cdr3_aa: ASSATGLLNTEAF
clone_size: NA; j_call: TRBJ1-2; v_call: TRBV18; cdr3_aa: ASSGDRTGGSYGYT
clone_size: NA; j_call: TRBJ2-4; v_call: TRBV11-2; cdr3_aa: ASSLGMGGDIQY
clone_size: NA; j_call: TRBJ2-1; v_call: TRBV28; cdr3_aa: ASRVGGMGHNEQF
clone_size: few; j_call: TRBJ2-2; v_call: TRBV29-1; cdr3_aa: SVHHTGELF
clone_size: NA; j_call: TRBJ1-1; v_call: TRBV7-2; cdr3_aa: ASSLLGLGNTEAF
clone_size: few; j_call: TRBJ2-1; v_call: TRBV7-9; cdr3_aa: ASSSLGSYNEQF
clone_size: NA; j_call: TRBJ2-1; v_call: TRBV7-2; cdr3_aa: ASSLGRGEQF
clone_size: few; j_call: TRBJ2-3; v_call: TRBV4-1; cdr3_aa: ASSQRQRGGFTDTQY
clone_size: NA; j_call: TRBJ2-2; v_call: TRBV7-3; cdr3_aa: ASSLPKHGLAGTGELF
clone_size: few; j_call: TRBJ1-2; v_call: TRBV18; cdr3_aa: ASSPSIQGELGGYT
clone_size: NA; j_call: TRBJ2-5; v_call: TRBV5-6; cdr3_aa: ASSLREKETQY
clone_size: NA; j_call: TRBJ2-5; v_call: TRBV5-1; cdr3_aa: ASSESGTSQETQY
clone_size: NA; j_call: TRBJ2-1; v_call: TRBV7-3; cdr3_aa: ASSPLLTHNEQF
clone_size: NA; j_call: TRBJ2-2; v_call: TRBV5-1; cdr3_aa: ASSRTGNTGELF
clone_size: NA; j_call: TRBJ2-5; v_call: TRBV9; cdr3_aa: ASMGTGDIGTQY
clone_size: NA; j_call: TRBJ1-1; v_call: TRBV25-1; cdr3_aa: ASSEGQNTEAF
clone_size: NA; j_call: TRBJ1-5; v_call: TRBV27; cdr3_aa: ASSLFGTGLYSNQPQH
clone_size: NA; j_call: TRBJ2-7; v_call: TRBV6-5; cdr3_aa: ASSHGSEQY
clone_size: NA; j_call: TRBJ2-1; v_call: TRBV7-8; cdr3_aa: ASSLTGPLQRYHNEQF
clone_size: NA; j_call: TRBJ1-5; v_call: TRBV7-2; cdr3_aa: ASSRGAGQAQPQH
clone_size: NA; j_call: TRBJ1-2; v_call: TRBV6-5; cdr3_aa: ASSTFRGYGYT
clone_size: NA; j_call: TRBJ1-3; v_call: TRBV14; cdr3_aa: ASSQVWGISGNTIY
clone_size: few; j_call: TRBJ2-3; v_call: TRBV2; cdr3_aa: ASRTGEGTDTQY
clone_size: few; j_call: TRBJ1-2; v_call: TRBV14; cdr3_aa: ASSQGRGANYGYT
clone_size: NA; j_call: TRBJ2-5; v_call: TRBV14; cdr3_aa: ASSQDRGTEETQY
clone_size: NA; j_call: TRBJ1-2; v_call: TRBV28; cdr3_aa: ASSSTFGTGIYGYT
clone_size: NA; j_call: TRBJ2-7; v_call: TRBV4-1; cdr3_aa: ASSQVAGVRDEQY
clone_size: once; j_call: TRBJ1-1; v_call: TRBV5-1; cdr3_aa: ASSLDAPFSTEAF
clone_size: few; j_call: TRBJ2-5; v_call: TRBV6-6; cdr3_aa: ASRFGETQY
clone_size: NA; j_call: TRBJ1-6; v_call: TRBV5-1; cdr3_aa: ASSLRGTDLNSPLH
clone_size: NA; j_call: TRBJ2-7; v_call: TRBV29-1; cdr3_aa: SVEDPKDYEQY
clone_size: NA; j_call: TRBJ2-1; v_call: TRBV7-8; cdr3_aa: ASSLAEVGSYNEQF
clone_size: few; j_call: TRBJ2-1; v_call: TRBV7-8; cdr3_aa: ASSPTNEQF
clone_size: NA; j_call: TRBJ2-7; v_call: TRBV2; cdr3_aa: ASRITPGQGTYEQY
clone_size: NA; j_call: TRBJ1-6; v_call: TRBV7-2; cdr3_aa: ASSIYQLGIPYNSPLH
clone_size: NA; j_call: TRBJ2-1; v_call: TRBV19; cdr3_aa: ASSRGRRQWGEQF
clone_size: NA; j_call: TRBJ2-1; v_call: TRBV9; cdr3_aa: ASSGQRELYNEQF
clone_size: few; j_call: TRBJ1-2; v_call: TRBV7-2; cdr3_aa: ASSLARTAPAYGYT
clone_size: NA; j_call: TRBJ2-3; v_call: TRBV7-9; cdr3_aa: ASNRKGGSTDTQY
clone_size: NA; j_call: TRBJ2-1; v_call: TRBV2; cdr3_aa: ASRRGLAGGFRDEQF
clone_size: NA; j_call: TRBJ2-7; v_call: TRBV27; cdr3_aa: ASSSAYEQY
clone_size: NA; j_call: TRBJ2-5; v_call: TRBV5-5; cdr3_aa: ASSLVLETQY
clone_size: NA; j_call: TRBJ2-7; v_call: TRBV4-1; cdr3_aa: ASSQDTGKFRPYEQY
clone_size: NA; j_call: TRBJ2-3; v_call: TRBV27; cdr3_aa: ASSLGTGTANTDTQY
clone_size: NA; j_call: TRBJ2-7; v_call: TRBV7-8; cdr3_aa: ASSSGDIFYEQY
clone_size: NA; j_call: TRBJ2-1; v_call: TRBV6-6; cdr3_aa: ASSLGGGTYNEQF
clone_size: NA; j_call: TRBJ1-1; v_call: TRBV5-6; cdr3_aa: ASSLGLKLNTEAF
clone_size: NA; j_call: TRBJ2-7; v_call: TRBV2; cdr3_aa: ASSERYGQGVYEQY
clone_size: few; j_call: TRBJ2-6; v_call: TRBV2; cdr3_aa: ASARRQGKPGANVLT
clone_size: NA; j_call: TRBJ2-7; v_call: TRBV11-1; cdr3_aa: ASSPYEGTGEQY